The 22 T cell receptor beta chains listed next were all sequenced from one sample in a study of Ad26.COV2.S vaccination and SARS-CoV-2 variants. The data were produced by immunoSEQ multiplex PCR, yet TCRdb's version contains in-frame clones alone and is incomplete. Here the sample spans over 100,000 clones, roughly 75% being singletons. The sample was peripheral blood, taken after recovery from COVID-19. The receptors shown here come from a human donor who had recovered from COVID-19.

The chain is built from TRBV30 and TRBJ1-1; D is uncertain. CDR1 GTSNPN and CDR2 SVGIG come from the germline V gene (reference sequence). The length of the CDR3 is 11 residues. V shed 5 bases and J shed 0 bases, with 4 bases lying between them. In nucleotides, the CDR3 is TGTGCCTGGGTACTGAACACTGAAGCTTTCTTT. Amino acids: CAWVLNTEAFF.

The CDR3 spells CASSLISSSYNEQFF. The CDR3 DNA is TGCGCCAGCAGCTTGATTAGTAGCTCCTACAATGAGCAGTTCTTC. J is TRBJ2-1 and V is TRBV5-1; D not certain. Trimming shortened V by 1 base and J by 0 bases, and 8 bases separated the two germline ends. Germline CDR1 is SGHRS and CDR2 is YFSETQ. The CDR3 sequence is 15 residues long.

The rearrangement links TRBV10-1 to TRBJ2-1, with D maybe TRBD2 (5 bases). This CDR3 spans 14 amino acids. CDR1 is WNHNN and CDR2 is SYGVQD in the germline V gene (reference sequence). Trimming took off 4 bases at V and 7 bases at J, with 14 bases between the two ends. CDR3 region: CASSAPSTGNEQFF. CDR3 DNA: TGCGCCAGCAGTGCACCTTCGACGGGAAATGAGCAGTTCTTC.

The genes are TRBV2 and TRBJ2-1; possible D gene TRBD1, 6 bases. The CDR3 has 11 amino acids. V was shortened by 8 bases and J by 10 bases, with 12 bases between the two germline ends. The germline gives CDR1 SNHLY, CDR2 FYNNEI. CDR3 DNA sequence: TGTGCCAGCCGGGGACATAACGAGCAGTTCTTC. The encoded protein is CASRGHNEQFF.

The rearrangement joins TRBV4-1 to TRBJ1-1; 10 bases are a match to TRBD1. In germline, CDR1 is MGHRA, CDR2 YSYEKL. With V trimmed by 4 bases and J by 6 bases, 8 bases remained unmatched. This CDR3 comprises 15 residues. The CDR3 region has the DNA TGCGCCAGCAGCCCAAACGACAGGGGGCAACCTGAAGCTTTCTTT. Translation gives CASSPNDRGQPEAFF.

This clone was seen more than once but under ten times. V usage is TRBV14 and J usage is TRBJ2-2; no clear D gene. Trimming pared 4 bases from V and 4 bases from J, leaving 13 bases between. The CDR3 loop spans 15 amino acids. Germline V gives CDR1 SGHDN, CDR2 FVKESK. The CDR3 here is CASSLPLRATGELFF. The CDR3 region has the DNA TGTGCCAGCAGCCTCCCCCTTAGAGCCACCGGGGAGCTGTTTTTT.

The chain is built from TRBV14 and TRBJ1-3; D not resolved. Trimming shortened V by 1 base and J by 9 bases, and 10 bases separated the two germline ends. Looked up from germline, CDR1 is SGHDN and CDR2 is FVKESK. The CDR3 runs to 13 residues. The CDR3 loop reads CASSQAPGSTIYF. The CDR3 DNA is TGTGCCAGCAGCCAAGCACCGGGGAGCACCATATATTTT.

This rearrangement joins TRBV11-2 to TRBJ2-1; perhaps D is TRBD1 or TRBD2 (6 bases each). Trimming removed 3 bases from V and 5 bases from J, with 11 bases in between. Germline CDR1 SGHAT, CDR2 FQNNGV. The CDR3 has 14 amino acids. This CDR3 reads CASSFSGAHNEQFF. DNA for the CDR3: TGTGCCAGCAGCTTTTCGGGGGCACACAATGAGCAGTTCTTC.

This clone was recorded once. The rearrangement joins TRBV3-1 (or the pseudogene TRBV3-2) to TRBJ1-1, with no clear D. This CDR3 is built from 13 residues. The germline CDR1 and CDR2 sequences are LGHDT and YNNKEL (reference sequence). Trimming removed 3 bases at V and 6 bases at J, with 11 bases between. The CDR3 bases are TGTGCCAGCAGCCATGGGCAATTTGCTGAAGCTTTCTTT. Its protein product is CASSHGQFAEAFF.

The chain has TRBV6-5 and TRBJ2-1; D is undetermined. CDR1 is MNHEY, CDR2 SVGAGI, per germline. The CDR3 is 12 residues long. Trimming took off 4 bases at V and 5 bases at J, with 6 bases between the two ends. CDR3 coding DNA: TGTGCCAGCAGTTTGACTGACAATGAGCAGTTCTTC. Translation gives CASSLTDNEQFF.

The CDR3 DNA reads as TGTGCCAGTAGTCGGACAGCCGAGACCCAGTACTTC. The encoded protein is CASSRTAETQYF. V usage is TRBV19 and J usage is TRBJ2-5; D might be TRBD1 (6 bases). V dropped 5 bases and J dropped 5 bases, with 9 bases sitting between them. The CDR3 has 12 amino acids. The germline V gene encodes CDR1 LNHDA and CDR2 SQIVND (reference sequence).

V and J are TRBV5-1 and TRBJ2-6, with unresolved D. CDR1 SGHRS and CDR2 YFSETQ come from the germline V gene. The CDR3 sequence is 14 residues long. The V and J ends lost 4 bases and 3 bases respectively, with 8 bases between them. The CDR3 loop is CASSVGDGANVLTF. The CDR3 bases are TGCGCCAGCAGCGTTGGGGATGGGGCCAACGTCCTGACTTTC.

The V and J genes are TRBV3-1 (or the pseudogene TRBV3-2) and TRBJ1-5; D perhaps matches TRBD1 (5 bases). The germline V gene has CDR1 LGHDT and CDR2 YNNKEL (reference sequence). This CDR3 is built from 14 residues. The ends were cut back, 6 bases at V and 0 bases at J, with 9 bases in the middle. CDR3 sequence reads: CASSYTGSNQPQHF. Written as DNA, the CDR3 is TGTGCCAGCAGTTATACAGGTAGCAATCAGCCCCAGCATTTT.

This chain links TRBV27 with TRBJ1-6; D unresolved. Germline CDR1 MNHEY, CDR2 SMNVEV (reference sequence). This CDR3 has 13 residues. Trimming stripped 9 bases from V and 9 bases from J, with 15 bases between. The CDR3 DNA is TGTGCCAGTTCGGAGAGGGCTAGTTCACCCCTCCACTTT. Its translation: CASSERASSPLHF.

V is TRBV6-6 and J is TRBJ1-5; D gene uncertain. Trimming took 0 bases from V and 3 from J, leaving 3 bases between them. This CDR3 comprises 13 residues. Germline CDR1 and CDR2: MNHNY and SVGAGI (reference sequence). The DNA of the CDR3 is TGTGCCAGCAGTTACTCGACCAATCAGCCCCAGCATTTT. It encodes CASSYSTNQPQHF.

V usage is TRBV5-1 and J usage is TRBJ1-4; 9 nucleotides line up with TRBD1. CDR1 and CDR2 from the germline V gene are SGHRS and YFSETQ. V was pared by 0 bases and J by 5 bases, with 2 bases of the junction left unmatched. CDR3 size: 15 residues. The CDR3: CASSLGDRANEKLFF. In DNA form, the CDR3 reads TGCGCCAGCAGCTTGGGGGACAGGGCGAATGAAAAACTGTTTTTT.

The gene calls are TRBV10-3 and TRBJ1-2; 8 nucleotides align to TRBD1. The CDR3 is 14 residues long. The germline gives CDR1 ENHRY, CDR2 SYGVKD. V lost 6 bases to trimming and J lost 2 bases; unmatched junction nucleotides: 5. The CDR3 protein is CAIRKQGDNYGYTF. Written as DNA, the CDR3 is TGTGCCATCAGGAAACAGGGGGACAACTATGGCTACACCTTC.

This clone appeared many times. Distinct nucleotide sequences in the sample also encode this CDR3. This chain uses TRBV30 with TRBJ1-2, with 8 bases aligning to TRBD1. The CDR3 length is 13 residues. The V gene end was trimmed by 3 bases and the J gene end by 8 bases; junction bases not matched to a gene: 8. Germline V gives CDR1 GTSNPN, CDR2 SVGIG (reference sequence). CDR3 nucleotide sequence: TGTGCCTGGAGCAGGGACAGGCCCCGGGGCTACACCTTC. This sequence encodes CAWSRDRPRGYTF.

The chain uses TRBV27 and TRBJ2-3, with TRBD2 matching 9 bases. The trim removed 1 base at V and 0 bases at J, leaving 2 bases unmatched. Germline V lookup: CDR1 MNHEY, CDR2 SMNVEV (reference sequence). This CDR3 region has 16 residues. Here the CDR3 DNA reads TGTGCCAGCAGTTTATACCTAGCGGGGAGCACAGATACGCAGTATTTT. Translating gives CASSLYLAGSTDTQYF.

The chain joins TRBV28 to TRBJ1-1, with D maybe TRBD1 (5 bases). CDR3 length equals 16 residues. Germline V gene lookup returns CDR1 MDHEN and CDR2 SYDVKM. V lost 6 bases and J lost 1, with 18 bases in between. The CDR3 is CASRGSTDIWNTEAFF. As DNA, the CDR3 is TGTGCCAGCAGAGGCTCCACGGACATCTGGAACACTGAAGCTTTCTTT.

J is TRBJ1-1 and V is TRBV13; TRBD1 might be the D (5 bases). The length of the CDR3 is 18 residues. Germline V gene sequence: CDR1 PRHDT, CDR2 FYEKMQ (reference sequence). Trimming removed 0 bases from V and 4 bases from J, with 21 bases in between. The CDR3 DNA reads as TGTGCCAGCAGCTTAGGCCTAATGGGGGGACGGGTTGTCACTGAAGCTTTCTTT. Translating it yields CASSLGLMGGRVVTEAFF.

V gene TRBV2 combines with J gene TRBJ1-2; 10 bases are a match to TRBD1. Germline V lookup: CDR1 SNHLY, CDR2 FYNNEI. CDR3 length: 13 residues. The junction had 8 bases not matched to a gene; V was cut back by 8 bases and J by 8 bases. The CDR3 protein is CASAGTGAVGYTF. CDR3 DNA sequence: TGTGCCAGCGCCGGGACAGGGGCAGTGGGCTACACCTTC. Full variable domain (outside the CDR3, taken from reference TRBV2 and TRBJ1-2): EPEVTQTPSHQVTQMGQEVILRCVPISNHLYFYWYRQILGQKVEFLVSFYNNEISEKSEIFDDQFSVERPDGSNFTLKIRSTKLEDSAMYFCASAGTGAVGYTFGSGTRLTVV.